This paragraph reports one TCR beta chain. The CDR3 has 14 residues. Germline V lookup: CDR1 SGDLS, CDR2 YYNGEE. V was clipped by 0 bases and J by 0 bases, with 7 bases between them. Only in-frame clones appear in the TCRdb table, and some are missing; sequencing was by immunoSEQ multiplex PCR. The table shows almost 700,000 clones, with about 90% occurring only once. As defined, naive CD8 cells were CD45RO-negative and positively selected for CCR7, with terminally differentiated effector memory CD45RA+ cells excluded. The data were taken from a study of shared clonotypes between healthy human individuals.

This TCR was sampled from a man younger than 45 in good health. The sample consisted of naive CD8+ T cells sorted from blood. This sequence joins TRBV9 and TRBJ2-7, with D perhaps TRBD2 (5 bases). The DNA of the CDR3 is TGTGCCAGCAGCGTAGAGCGGATCTCCTACGAGCAGTACTTC. Translation gives CASSVERISYEQYF.